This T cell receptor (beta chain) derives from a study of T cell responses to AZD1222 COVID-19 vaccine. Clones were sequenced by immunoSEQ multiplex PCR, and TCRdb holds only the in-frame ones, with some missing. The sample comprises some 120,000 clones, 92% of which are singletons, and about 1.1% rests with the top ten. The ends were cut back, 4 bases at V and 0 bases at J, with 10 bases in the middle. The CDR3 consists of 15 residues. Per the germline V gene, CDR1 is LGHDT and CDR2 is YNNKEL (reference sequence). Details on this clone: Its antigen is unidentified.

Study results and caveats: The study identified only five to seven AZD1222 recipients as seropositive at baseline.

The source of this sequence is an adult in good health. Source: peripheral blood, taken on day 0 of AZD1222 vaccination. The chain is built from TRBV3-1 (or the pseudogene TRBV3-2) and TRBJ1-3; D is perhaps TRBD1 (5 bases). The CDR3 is CASSRAGNSGNTIYF. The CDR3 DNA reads TGTGCCAGCAGCCGGGCAGGGAACTCTGGAAACACCATATATTTT.